This is a list of T cell receptor beta chains from one sample in a study of vaccination and CD4 T cells after COVID-19. Antigens of these TCRs are unknown. TCRdb ran MiXCR on the PCR reads and lists one entry per CDR3 protein. Of a few thousand distinct CDR3 sequences in the sample, about 75% were seen once. The sequenced sample consisted of CD4+ T cells from blood, cultured in vitro. Every receptor here comes from a human donor who had recovered from COVID-19. The CDR3 runs from the conserved cysteine through the conserved F or W. Fields, in order: J gene, clone size, D gene, V gene, CDR3 protein, CDR3 DNA. D genes are given only for firm matches. Not every row has a clone size; where given, it reads once, few, many or a size class.

J: TRBJ2-1
size: .
D: .
V: TRBV7-2
CDR3: CASSSGPFSYNEQFF
DNA: TGTGCCAGCAGCTCCGGTCCCTTCAGTTACAATGAGCAGTTCTTC

J: TRBJ1-1
size: .
D: .
V: TRBV19
CDR3: CASSIVSNTEAFF
DNA: TGTGCCAGTAGTATAGTTTCGAACACTGAAGCTTTCTTT

J: TRBJ1-1
size: once
D: .
V: TRBV15
CDR3: CATSRGGDTEAFF
DNA: TGTGCCACCAGCAGAGGGGGGGACACTGAAGCTTTCTTT

J: TRBJ2-5
size: .
D: .
V: TRBV27
CDR3: CASSFLGGIQETQYF
DNA: TGTGCCAGCAGTTTTTTAGGGGGTATCCAAGAGACCCAGTACTTC

J: TRBJ1-5
size: .
D: .
V: TRBV2
CDR3: CASSDSLQPQHF
DNA: TGTGCCAGCAGTGACTCCCTTCAGCCCCAGCATTTT

J: TRBJ1-1
size: large
D: .
V: TRBV27
CDR3: CASRIQGMNTEAFF
DNA: TGTGCCAGCAGAATACAGGGTATGAACACTGAAGCTTTCTTT

J: TRBJ2-2
size: once
D: .
V: TRBV6-2/TRBV6-3
CDR3: CASSRRTELFF
DNA: TGTGCCAGCAGTCGCCGGACAGAGCTGTTTTTT

J: TRBJ1-1
size: .
D: TRBD1
V: TRBV7-2
CDR3: CASTQDRGITEAFF
DNA: TGTGCCAGCACCCAGGACAGGGGGATCACTGAAGCTTTCTTT

J: TRBJ1-5
size: .
D: .
V: TRBV28
CDR3: CASRPGGYGVPDQPQHF
DNA: TGTGCCAGCAGGCCGGGCGGGTATGGTGTTCCAGATCAGCCCCAGCATTTT

J: TRBJ2-2
size: .
D: .
V: TRBV7-9
CDR3: CASSDRDGSEKLFF
DNA: TGTGCCAGCAGCGACCGGGACGGGAGTGAGAAGCTGTTTTTT

J: TRBJ1-5
size: .
D: TRBD1
V: TRBV30
CDR3: CAWGQGQSNQPQHF
DNA: TGTGCCTGGGGCCAGGGACAGAGCAATCAGCCCCAGCATTTT

J: TRBJ2-3
size: few
D: TRBD2
V: TRBV20-1
CDR3: CSARDYLAGSLDTQYF
DNA: TGCAGTGCTAGAGATTACCTAGCGGGGTCCCTAGATACGCAGTATTTT

J: TRBJ1-1
size: .
D: TRBD1
V: TRBV7-2
CDR3: CASSLVQGVANTEAFF
DNA: TGTGCCAGCAGCTTAGTACAGGGGGTAGCAAACACTGAAGCTTTCTTT

J: TRBJ2-2
size: .
D: .
V: TRBV21-1
CDR3: CASSSPPRQGDGTGELFF
DNA: TGTGCCAGCAGCAGTCCCCCGAGGCAGGGGGACGGGACCGGGGAGCTGTTTTTT

J: TRBJ2-7
size: .
D: TRBD1
V: TRBV27
CDR3: CASSLGQGSYEQYF
DNA: TGTGCCAGCAGTTTAGGACAGGGATCCTACGAGCAGTACTTC

J: TRBJ1-1
size: .
D: .
V: TRBV7-9
CDR3: CASSSKGGSRGFEAFF
DNA: TGTGCCAGCAGCTCTAAGGGCGGGAGCAGAGGGTTTGAAGCTTTCTTT

J: TRBJ2-3
size: .
D: TRBD2
V: TRBV10-3
CDR3: CAISGTSGADTQYF
DNA: TGTGCCATATCCGGGACTAGCGGGGCCGATACGCAGTATTTT

J: TRBJ1-2
size: .
D: .
V: TRBV7-9
CDR3: CASSLSPGNYGYTF
DNA: TGTGCCAGCAGCTTATCACCAGGGAACTATGGCTACACCTTC

J: TRBJ1-1
size: .
D: TRBD1
V: TRBV20-1
CDR3: CSARVQGADTEAFF
DNA: TGCAGTGCTAGAGTCCAGGGGGCTGACACTGAAGCTTTCTTT

J: TRBJ2-3
size: once
D: .
V: TRBV7-2
CDR3: CASSSTGTLGTDTQYF
DNA: TGTGCCAGCAGCTCAACCGGGACCTTAGGCACAGATACGCAGTATTTT

J: TRBJ1-1
size: .
D: .
V: TRBV5-5
CDR3: CASSLQYGMNTEAFF
DNA: TGTGCCAGCAGCTTACAGTACGGCATGAACACTGAAGCTTTCTTT

J: TRBJ1-1
size: .
D: .
V: TRBV2
CDR3: CASTIGGYWAFF
DNA: TGTGCCAGCACAATAGGGGGATATTGGGCTTTCTTT

J: TRBJ1-1
size: .
D: .
V: TRBV6-1
CDR3: CASSGMENTEAFF
DNA: TGTGCCAGCAGCGGAATGGAGAACACTGAAGCTTTCTTT

J: TRBJ1-5
size: .
D: .
V: TRBV28
CDR3: CASDQPQHF
DNA: TGTGCCAGCGATCAGCCCCAGCATTTT

J: TRBJ1-2
size: once
D: .
V: TRBV6-2/TRBV6-3
CDR3: CASSSGSYYGYTF
DNA: TGTGCCAGCAGCTCCGGGAGTTACTATGGCTACACCTTC

J: TRBJ1-5
size: .
D: .
V: TRBV10-3
CDR3: CAISESNRGGNQPQHF
DNA: TGTGCCATCAGTGAGTCGAACCGAGGGGGCAATCAGCCCCAGCATTTT

J: TRBJ1-1
size: .
D: .
V: TRBV29-1
CDR3: CSVAVGAEAFF
DNA: TGCAGCGTTGCCGTCGGGGCTGAAGCTTTCTTT

J: TRBJ2-3
size: .
D: .
V: TRBV7-2
CDR3: CASSPRGGADGSDTQYF
DNA: TGTGCCAGCAGCCCGAGGGGGGGGGCCGATGGTTCGGATACGCAGTATTTT

J: TRBJ2-5
size: .
D: TRBD2
V: TRBV5-4
CDR3: CASSLLAGEETQYF
DNA: TGTGCCAGCAGCTTACTAGCGGGAGAGGAGACCCAGTACTTC

J: TRBJ1-1
size: .
D: .
V: TRBV30
CDR3: CAWAVPPGAEAFF
DNA: TGTGCCTGGGCTGTACCACCTGGCGCAGAAGCTTTCTTT

J: TRBJ2-7
size: .
D: .
V: TRBV28
CDR3: CASSPPGDKAYEQYF
DNA: TGTGCCAGCAGCCCCCCCGGGGACAAGGCCTACGAGCAGTACTTC

J: TRBJ2-3
size: .
D: .
V: TRBV20-1
CDR3: CSAQADPTGLVYF
DNA: TGCAGTGCTCAGGCCGACCCAACAGGGTTGGTGTATTTT

J: TRBJ1-2
size: .
D: .
V: TRBV10-3
CDR3: CASSYAAAYGYTF
DNA: TGTGCCAGCAGTTACGCGGCAGCCTATGGCTACACCTTC

J: TRBJ1-5
size: .
D: .
V: TRBV20-1
CDR3: CSARVGLSNQPQHF
DNA: TGCAGTGCTAGAGTTGGCCTGAGCAATCAGCCCCAGCATTTT

J: TRBJ1-6
size: once
D: TRBD1
V: TRBV6-2/TRBV6-3
CDR3: CASSYSTGAALHF
DNA: TGTGCCAGCAGTTACTCGACAGGGGCGGCCCTCCACTTT

J: TRBJ1-5
size: .
D: .
V: TRBV6-5
CDR3: CASSFPDSYSNQPQHF
DNA: TGTGCCAGCAGTTTCCCGGACAGTTATAGCAATCAGCCCCAGCATTTT

J: TRBJ2-7
size: .
D: TRBD1
V: TRBV5-6
CDR3: CASSRQGSYEQYF
DNA: TGTGCCAGCAGCCGACAGGGCTCCTACGAGCAGTACTTC

J: TRBJ1-2
size: .
D: .
V: TRBV28
CDR3: CASSLKADGLYGYTF
DNA: TGTGCCAGCAGTTTAAAGGCGGACGGCCTCTATGGCTACACCTTC

J: TRBJ1-2
size: .
D: TRBD1
V: TRBV28
CDR3: CASSPLGQGNNGYTF
DNA: TGTGCCAGCAGCCCTCTTGGACAGGGGAACAATGGCTACACCTTC

J: TRBJ1-2
size: .
D: .
V: TRBV6-1
CDR3: CASSLGRGLYGYTF
DNA: TGTGCCAGCAGCTTGGGACGGGGCCTCTATGGCTACACCTTC

J: TRBJ2-7
size: .
D: TRBD1
V: TRBV7-9
CDR3: CASSFRGQGDYEQYF
DNA: TGTGCCAGCAGCTTCAGAGGACAGGGGGACTACGAGCAGTACTTC

J: TRBJ1-1
size: .
D: .
V: TRBV4-2
CDR3: CASILRAGAPNTEAFF
DNA: .

J: TRBJ2-3
size: .
D: .
V: TRBV20-1
CDR3: CSLTSTDTQYF
DNA: TGCAGCCTCACCAGCACAGATACGCAGTATTTT

J: TRBJ1-2
size: .
D: .
V: TRBV20-1
CDR3: CSVTPPGTTNYGYTF
DNA: TGCAGTGTCACGCCTCCCGGGACGACGAACTATGGCTACACCTTC

J: TRBJ1-2
size: .
D: .
V: TRBV20-1
CDR3: CSARWGVGFGGYTF
DNA: TGCAGTGCTAGGTGGGGGGTAGGTTTTGGTGGCTACACCTTC

J: TRBJ2-2
size: .
D: TRBD1
V: TRBV29-1
CDR3: CSVDWGQGTPGELFF
DNA: TGCAGCGTTGATTGGGGACAGGGTACGCCCGGGGAGCTGTTTTTT

J: TRBJ1-1
size: .
D: .
V: TRBV2
CDR3: CASSLQGTEAFF
DNA: TGTGCCAGCAGCTTACAGGGCACTGAAGCTTTCTTT

J: TRBJ1-2
size: .
D: TRBD1
V: TRBV5-1
CDR3: CASSYRDRGPGYGYTF
DNA: TGCGCCAGCAGCTACCGGGACAGGGGGCCGGGTTATGGCTACACCTTC

J: TRBJ2-1
size: few
D: .
V: TRBV10-3
CDR3: CATTELGSSYNEQFF
DNA: TGTGCCACCACAGAGCTTGGGAGCTCCTACAATGAGCAGTTCTTC

J: TRBJ1-2
size: .
D: TRBD1
V: TRBV7-2
CDR3: CASSLEGQYYGYTF
DNA: TGTGCCAGCAGCTTAGAGGGACAGTACTATGGCTACACCTTC

J: TRBJ2-6
size: .
D: .
V: TRBV20-1
CDR3: CSARPTGSSGANVLTF
DNA: TGCAGTGCTAGACCTACAGGGAGCTCTGGGGCCAACGTCCTGACTTTC

J: TRBJ1-2
size: .
D: .
V: TRBV20-1
CDR3: CSARDPGANYGYTF
DNA: TGCAGTGCTAGAGATCCGGGGGCTAACTATGGCTACACCTTC

J: TRBJ1-6
size: .
D: TRBD1
V: TRBV27
CDR3: CASSPTGAGSPLHF
DNA: TGTGCCAGCAGTCCGACAGGGGCAGGTTCACCCCTCCACTTT

J: TRBJ1-1
size: .
D: .
V: TRBV10-3
CDR3: CAISDQAGEAFF
DNA: TGTGCCATCAGTGACCAAGCCGGGGAAGCTTTCTTT

J: TRBJ2-2
size: once
D: .
V: TRBV15
CDR3: CATSRDVNTGELFF
DNA: TGTGCCACCAGCAGAGATGTGAACACCGGGGAGCTGTTTTTT

J: TRBJ1-5
size: large
D: .
V: TRBV12-5
CDR3: CASARGGFQPQHF
DNA: TGTGCTAGTGCCCGTGGCGGGTTTCAGCCCCAGCATTTT